What follows is one T cell receptor (beta chain) and its context. Its antigen is still unknown. Profiling relied on immunoSEQ multiplex PCR, and the TCRdb table lists in-frame clones only, not all of them. The sample has about 27,000 clones; around 95% are singletons. Conventional CD4 T cells were sorted as CD4+CD127+ cells. V dropped 4 bases and J dropped 5 bases, with 15 bases sitting between them. Germline CDR1 SGHRS, CDR2 YFSETQ. This CDR3 region has 14 residues. This entry belongs to a study of B cell selection in AIRE deficiency. General observations from the study: Only about 9.3% of over 3,000 shared Treg sequences were patient-specific; about 30% healthy-specific. About a third of healthy-donor shared Treg TCRbeta sequences appeared in patient Tconv cells.

The sequenced material came from CD4+CD127+ conventional T cells sorted from PBMCs. This clonotype originated in a human donor in good health. The chain is built from TRBV5-1 and TRBJ1-1, with D possibly matching TRBD1 (6 bases). The CDR3 loop is CASSMGARLTEAFF. The CDR3 nucleotides read TGCGCCAGCAGCATGGGGGCCAGGCTTACTGAAGCTTTCTTT.